This T cell receptor beta chain appears in the sequencing data of a study of control samples from healthy donors and cancer patients (dated by TCRdb to about 2020). A note on this clone: Its recognized antigen is unknown.

The library relied on the immunoSEQ multiplex PCR assay. This is the immuneACCESS table as TCRdb keeps it, with only in-frame sequences that have V and J called. A part of the clones is gone; compared with another copy, unresolved V genes explain less than half, and the rest is unexplained. The sample's table covers around 190,000 clones. In total, the top ten clones hold under 2.5% of the sample. V drops 7 bases and J drops 4 bases, leaving 18 bases in between. CDR1 and CDR2 were assigned from the germline V gene as MDHEN and SYDVKM. The CDR3 runs 15 residues from the cysteine to the phenylalanine. The CDR3 DNA has 45 bases and is translated from base 1.

The sequenced sample consisted of blood. This clonotype was obtained from a woman aged 25 to 39 in good health. Recombination linked TRBV28 to TRBJ2-3; perhaps TRBD1 is the D gene, with 5 bases matching. The CDR3 protein is CASKKGAVRADTQYF. The base sequence is TGTGCCAGCAAAAAAGGGGCAGTCCGCGCAGATACGCAGTATTTT.